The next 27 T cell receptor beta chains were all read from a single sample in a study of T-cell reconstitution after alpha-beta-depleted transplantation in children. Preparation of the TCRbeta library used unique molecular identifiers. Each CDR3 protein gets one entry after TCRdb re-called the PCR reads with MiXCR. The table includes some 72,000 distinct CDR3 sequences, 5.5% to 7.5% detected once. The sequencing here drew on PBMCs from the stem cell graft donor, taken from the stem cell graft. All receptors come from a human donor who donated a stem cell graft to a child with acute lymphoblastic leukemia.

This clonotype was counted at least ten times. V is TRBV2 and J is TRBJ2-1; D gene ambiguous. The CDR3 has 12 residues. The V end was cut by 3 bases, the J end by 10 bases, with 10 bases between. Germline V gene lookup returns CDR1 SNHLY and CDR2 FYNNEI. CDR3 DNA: TGTGCCAGCAGTGACCGGACCGCGGAGCAGTTCTTC. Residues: CASSDRTAEQFF.

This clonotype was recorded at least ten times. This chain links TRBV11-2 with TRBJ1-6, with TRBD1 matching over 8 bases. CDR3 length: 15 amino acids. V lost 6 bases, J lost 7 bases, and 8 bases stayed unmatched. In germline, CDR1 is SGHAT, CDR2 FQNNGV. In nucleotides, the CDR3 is TGTGCCAGCAGACTTAGTCAGGGGGCCAATTCACCCCTCCACTTT. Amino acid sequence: CASRLSQGANSPLHF.

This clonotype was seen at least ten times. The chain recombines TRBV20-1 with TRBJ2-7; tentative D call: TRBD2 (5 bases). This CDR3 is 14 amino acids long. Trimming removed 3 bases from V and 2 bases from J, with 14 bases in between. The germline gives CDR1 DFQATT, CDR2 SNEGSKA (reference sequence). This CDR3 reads CSAREVGGAYEQYF. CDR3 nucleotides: TGCAGTGCTAGGGAGGTAGGAGGAGCCTACGAGCAGTACTTC.

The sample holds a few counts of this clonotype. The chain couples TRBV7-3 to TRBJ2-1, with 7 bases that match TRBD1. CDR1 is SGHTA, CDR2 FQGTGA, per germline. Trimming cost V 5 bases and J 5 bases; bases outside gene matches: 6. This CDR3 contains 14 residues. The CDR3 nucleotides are TGTGCCAGCAGCCGCAGGGACAGAGACAATGAGCAGTTCTTC. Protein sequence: CASSRRDRDNEQFF.

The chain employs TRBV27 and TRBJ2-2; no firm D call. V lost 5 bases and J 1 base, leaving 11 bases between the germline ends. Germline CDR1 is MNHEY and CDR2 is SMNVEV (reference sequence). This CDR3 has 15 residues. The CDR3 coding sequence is TGTGCCAGCAGTGTCGAGGCGCGGAACACCGGGGAGCTGTTTTTT. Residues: CASSVEARNTGELFF.

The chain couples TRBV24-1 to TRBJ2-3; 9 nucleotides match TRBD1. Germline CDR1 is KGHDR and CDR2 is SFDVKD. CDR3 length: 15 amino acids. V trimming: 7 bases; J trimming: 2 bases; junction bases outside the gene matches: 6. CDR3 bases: TGTGCCACCAGCAACCGGGACAGGGCCACAGATACGCAGTATTTT. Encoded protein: CATSNRDRATDTQYF.

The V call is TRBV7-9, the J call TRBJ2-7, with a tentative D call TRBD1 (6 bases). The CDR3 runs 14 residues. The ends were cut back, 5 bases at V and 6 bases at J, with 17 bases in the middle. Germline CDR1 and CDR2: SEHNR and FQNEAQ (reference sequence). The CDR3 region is CASSHRQEMREQYF. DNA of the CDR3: TGTGCCAGCAGCCATAGACAGGAGATGCGCGAGCAGTACTTC.

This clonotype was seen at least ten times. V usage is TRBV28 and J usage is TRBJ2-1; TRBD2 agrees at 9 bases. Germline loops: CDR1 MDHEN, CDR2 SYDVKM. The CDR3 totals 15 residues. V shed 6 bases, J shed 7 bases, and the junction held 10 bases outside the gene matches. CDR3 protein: CASSLGGLAGNEQFF. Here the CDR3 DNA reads TGTGCCAGCAGCCTAGGGGGCCTAGCGGGGAATGAGCAGTTCTTC.

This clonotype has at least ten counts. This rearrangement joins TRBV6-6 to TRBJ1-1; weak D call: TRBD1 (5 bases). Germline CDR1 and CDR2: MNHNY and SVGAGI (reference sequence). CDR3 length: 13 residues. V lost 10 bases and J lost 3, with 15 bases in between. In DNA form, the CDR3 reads TGTGCCACCGAGACGGGGCAGCACACTGAAGCTTTCTTT. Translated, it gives CATETGQHTEAFF.

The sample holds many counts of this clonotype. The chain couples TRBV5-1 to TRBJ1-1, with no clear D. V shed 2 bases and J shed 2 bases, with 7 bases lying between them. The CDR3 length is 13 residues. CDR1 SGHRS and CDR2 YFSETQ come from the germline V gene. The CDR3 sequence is CASSFGGNTEAFF. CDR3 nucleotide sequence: TGCGCCAGCAGCTTTGGCGGAAACACTGAAGCTTTCTTT.

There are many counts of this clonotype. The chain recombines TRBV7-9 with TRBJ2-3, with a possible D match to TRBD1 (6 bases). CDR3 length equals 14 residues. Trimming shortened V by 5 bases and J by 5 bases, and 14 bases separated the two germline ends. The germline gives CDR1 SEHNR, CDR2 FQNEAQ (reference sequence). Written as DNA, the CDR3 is TGTGCCAGCAGCGTTACAGGGTTGCTAGATACGCAGTATTTT. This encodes CASSVTGLLDTQYF.

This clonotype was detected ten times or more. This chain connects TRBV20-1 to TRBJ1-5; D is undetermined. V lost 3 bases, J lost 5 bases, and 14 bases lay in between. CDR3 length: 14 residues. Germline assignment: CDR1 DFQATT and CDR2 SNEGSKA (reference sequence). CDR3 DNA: TGCAGTGCTAGTAACCGGGATCCCGATCAGCCCCAGCATTTT. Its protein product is CSASNRDPDQPQHF.

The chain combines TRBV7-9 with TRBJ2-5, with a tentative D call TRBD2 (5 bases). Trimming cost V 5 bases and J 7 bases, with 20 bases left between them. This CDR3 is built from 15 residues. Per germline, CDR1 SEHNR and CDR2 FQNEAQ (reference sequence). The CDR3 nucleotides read TGTGCCAGCAGCCAGGCTGGGAGCAGACGGGGGACCCAGTACTTC. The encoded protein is CASSQAGSRRGTQYF.

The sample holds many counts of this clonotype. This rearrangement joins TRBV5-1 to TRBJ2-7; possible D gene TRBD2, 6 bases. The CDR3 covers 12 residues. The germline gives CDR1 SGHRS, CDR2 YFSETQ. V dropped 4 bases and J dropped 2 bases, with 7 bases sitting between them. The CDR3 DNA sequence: TGCGCCAGCAGCACGGGGGCCTACGAGCAGTACTTC. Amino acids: CASSTGAYEQYF.

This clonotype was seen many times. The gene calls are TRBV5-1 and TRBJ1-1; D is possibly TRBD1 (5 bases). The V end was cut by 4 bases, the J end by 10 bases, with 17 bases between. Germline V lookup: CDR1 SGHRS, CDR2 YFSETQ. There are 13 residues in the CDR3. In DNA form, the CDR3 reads TGCGCCAGCAGCCCCGGGGACCCCTCGAGAGCTTTCTTT. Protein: CASSPGDPSRAFF.

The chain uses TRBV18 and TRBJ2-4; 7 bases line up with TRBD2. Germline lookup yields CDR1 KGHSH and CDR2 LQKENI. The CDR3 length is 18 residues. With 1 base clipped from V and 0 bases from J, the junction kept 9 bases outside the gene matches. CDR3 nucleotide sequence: TGTGCCAGCTCACCACAGGGCAGCGGGGATGTAGCCAAAAACATTCAGTACTTC. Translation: CASSPQGSGDVAKNIQYF.

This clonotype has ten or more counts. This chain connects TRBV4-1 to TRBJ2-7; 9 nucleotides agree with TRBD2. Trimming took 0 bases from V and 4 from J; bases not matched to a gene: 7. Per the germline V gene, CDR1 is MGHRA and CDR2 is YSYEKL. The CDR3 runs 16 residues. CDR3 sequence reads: CASSQEAGLAGYEQYF. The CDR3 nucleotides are TGCGCCAGCAGCCAAGAGGCGGGGCTAGCGGGGTACGAGCAGTACTTC.

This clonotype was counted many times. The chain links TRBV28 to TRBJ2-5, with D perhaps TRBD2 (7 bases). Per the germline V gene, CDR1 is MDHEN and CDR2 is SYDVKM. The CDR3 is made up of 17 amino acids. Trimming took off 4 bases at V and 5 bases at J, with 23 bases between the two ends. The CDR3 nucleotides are TGTGCCAGCAGTTCATATCCGGGGGGCCCCCCTTCGGAGACCCAGTACTTC. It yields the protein CASSSYPGGPPSETQYF. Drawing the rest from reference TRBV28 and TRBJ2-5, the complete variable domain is DVKVTQSSRYLVKRTGEKVFLECVQDMDHENMFWYRQDPGLGLRLIYFSYDVKMKEKGDIPEGYSVSREKKERFSLILESASTNQTSMYLCASSSYPGGPPSETQYFGPGTRLLVL.

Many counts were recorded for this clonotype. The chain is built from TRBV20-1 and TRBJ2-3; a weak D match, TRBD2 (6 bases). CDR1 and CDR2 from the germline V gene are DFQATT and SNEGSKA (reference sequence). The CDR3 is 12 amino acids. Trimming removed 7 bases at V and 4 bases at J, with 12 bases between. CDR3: CSGGGFSDTQYF. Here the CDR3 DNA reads TGCAGTGGCGGAGGGTTTTCAGATACGCAGTATTTT.

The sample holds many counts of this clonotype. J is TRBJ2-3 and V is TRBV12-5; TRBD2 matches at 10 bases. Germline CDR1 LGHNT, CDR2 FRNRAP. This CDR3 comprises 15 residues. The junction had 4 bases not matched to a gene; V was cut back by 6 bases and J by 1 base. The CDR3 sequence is CASGAGTSGTDTQYF. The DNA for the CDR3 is TGTGCTAGTGGGGCCGGGACTAGCGGCACAGATACGCAGTATTTT.

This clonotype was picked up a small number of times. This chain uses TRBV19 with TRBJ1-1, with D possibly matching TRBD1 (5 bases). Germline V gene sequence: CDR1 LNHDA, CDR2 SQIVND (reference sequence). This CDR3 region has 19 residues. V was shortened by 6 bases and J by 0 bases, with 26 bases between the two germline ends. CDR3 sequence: CASRNIIRGVVSMNTEAFF. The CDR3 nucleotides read TGTGCCAGTAGAAATATTATCCGGGGCGTCGTCTCCATGAACACTGAAGCTTTCTTT.

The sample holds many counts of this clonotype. Here the CDR3 reads CSALDRGRGTGELFF. CDR3 nucleotide sequence: TGCAGTGCGCTGGATCGGGGGCGCGGCACCGGGGAGCTGTTTTTT. The chain has TRBV20-1 and TRBJ2-2; D possibly matches TRBD1 or TRBD2 (6 bases each). The length of the CDR3 is 15 residues. The V end was cut by 6 bases, the J end by 4 bases, with 18 bases between. Germline V lookup: CDR1 DFQATT, CDR2 SNEGSKA (reference sequence).

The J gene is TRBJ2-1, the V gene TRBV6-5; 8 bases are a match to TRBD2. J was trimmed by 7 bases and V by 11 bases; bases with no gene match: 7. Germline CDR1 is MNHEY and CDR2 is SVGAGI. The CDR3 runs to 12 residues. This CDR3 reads CASAGAWNEQFF. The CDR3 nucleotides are TGTGCCTCAGCGGGGGCCTGGAATGAGCAGTTCTTC.

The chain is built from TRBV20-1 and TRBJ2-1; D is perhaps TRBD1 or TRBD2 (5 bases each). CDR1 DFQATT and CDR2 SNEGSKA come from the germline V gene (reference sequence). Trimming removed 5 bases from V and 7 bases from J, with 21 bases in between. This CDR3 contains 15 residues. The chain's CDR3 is CSAPLQGPWRNEQFF. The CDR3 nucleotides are TGCAGTGCTCCACTCCAGGGTCCCTGGAGGAATGAGCAGTTCTTC.

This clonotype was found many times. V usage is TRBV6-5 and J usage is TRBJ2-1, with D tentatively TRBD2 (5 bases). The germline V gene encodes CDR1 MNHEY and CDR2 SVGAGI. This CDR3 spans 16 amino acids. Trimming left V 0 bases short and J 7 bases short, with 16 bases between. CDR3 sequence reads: CASSYSISSSGNEQFF. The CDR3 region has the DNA TGTGCCAGCAGTTACTCGATCTCCTCATCGGGGAATGAGCAGTTCTTC.

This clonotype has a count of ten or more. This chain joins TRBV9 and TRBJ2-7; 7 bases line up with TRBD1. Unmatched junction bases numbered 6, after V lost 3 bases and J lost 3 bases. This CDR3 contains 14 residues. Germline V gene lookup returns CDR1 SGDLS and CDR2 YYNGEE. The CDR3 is CASSGTRDSYEQYF. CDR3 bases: TGTGCCAGCAGCGGAACCCGGGACAGCTACGAGCAGTACTTC.

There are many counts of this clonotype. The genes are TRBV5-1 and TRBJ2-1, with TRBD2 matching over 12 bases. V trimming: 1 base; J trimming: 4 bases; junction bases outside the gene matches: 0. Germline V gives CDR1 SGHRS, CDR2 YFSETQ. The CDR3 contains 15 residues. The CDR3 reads CASSLTSGRYNEQFF. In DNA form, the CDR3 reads TGCGCCAGCAGCTTGACTAGCGGGAGGTACAATGAGCAGTTCTTC.